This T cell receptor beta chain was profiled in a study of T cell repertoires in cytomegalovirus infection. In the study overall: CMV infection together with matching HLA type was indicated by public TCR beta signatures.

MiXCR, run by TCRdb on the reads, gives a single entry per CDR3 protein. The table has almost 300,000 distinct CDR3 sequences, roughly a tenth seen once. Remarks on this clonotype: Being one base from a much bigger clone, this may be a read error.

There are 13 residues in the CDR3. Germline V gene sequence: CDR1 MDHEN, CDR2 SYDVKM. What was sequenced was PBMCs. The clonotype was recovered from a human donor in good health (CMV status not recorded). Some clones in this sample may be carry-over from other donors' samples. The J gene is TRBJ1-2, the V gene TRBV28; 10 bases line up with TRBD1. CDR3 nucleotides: TGTACCAGCAGTCCCGGGGACAGGGGTGGCTACACCTTC. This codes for CTSSPGDRGGYTF.